This entry describes one T cell receptor beta chain. Only a few counts were recorded for this clonotype. No cognate antigen has been identified for it. Base qualities were left out, and no much larger clone turns up one base away. These data come from a study of T-cell memory formation after mild COVID-19 (dated by TCRdb to the early 2020s). With respect to the entire study: TCR sequence clusters from the two donors were largely donor specific. In two donors, T-cell clones that expanded and contracted after mild COVID-19 were followed by sequencing TCRalpha and TCRbeta repertoires longitudinally. Two young, previously healthy adult volunteers, one female and one male, were included in the cohort. Broader findings and caveats from the paper: SARS-CoV-2 specificity of the second-wave clones peaking on day 37 was not confirmed. From day 15 to 85, contracting clones showed balanced CD4/CD8 phenotypes, whereas a second wave of clones that expanded from day 15 to 37 leaned towards CD4+. Some responding clones were detected in pre-infection memory, which suggested that pre-existing cross-reactive memory T cells had joined the SARS-CoV-2 response. The study included only a couple of mild cases, and larger cohorts that include severe cases with pre-infection samples were judged to be necessary. Contracting CD4+ clones were found mainly in CM and EM memory subsets, while CD8+ clones were enriched in EMRA.

V lost 7 bases and J lost 4 bases, and the count of bases not matched to a germline gene is 9. Counted from cysteine to phenylalanine, this CDR3 has 14 amino acids. CDR3 DNA is the only sequence kept; it has 42 bases, read in frame from the first base. CDR1 and CDR2 are drawn from the germline V gene: MNHEY, SVGEGT. Ficoll-Paque density gradient centrifugation was the method used to isolate PBMCs. TCRdb lists the instrument as Illumina NovaSeq 6000. Using 5'RACE with constant-segment primers, TCRalpha and TCRbeta cDNA libraries were constructed, with sample barcodes and unique molecular identifiers added in the process. Trizol reagent was used to extract RNA from every sample. The libraries were amplified in two PCR steps, and the second step added a second sample barcode and Illumina TruSeq adapters. Sequencing of libraries was performed on an Illumina NovaSeq with 2 x 150 bp paired-end reads. The original pipeline was this. Demultiplexing of reads and collapsing into UMI-guided consensus sequences were performed with migec v1.2.7. Using mixcr v2.1.11, the UMI consensuses were aligned to TRA and TRB V and J templates and assembled into clonotypes. A clonotype was counted as expanded or contracted only if both edgeR and NoisET called the change significant, with noise models trained on biological replicates. For edgeR calls, the cutoffs were a false discovery rate-adjusted p below 0.01 and a log2 fold-change threshold of 1. PCA with hierarchical clustering of max-normalized trajectories of the 1000 most abundant clonotypes was used as exploratory dynamics analysis. The CD4 or CD8 phenotype of responding clones was assigned using the separately sequenced CD4+ and CD8+ repertoires. In TCRdb, the public reads were trimmed at Q25 with fastp and aligned with MiXCR, with productive beta chains retained. All rows with the same CDR3 protein become a single entry with the most common DNA and genes. TCRdb's processing, not the authors' own work, is the source of the V and J calls. The table for this sample lists 400,000 or so distinct CDR3 sequences; around 20% of them were counted only once. The biggest ten clones account for around 9.2% of the sample.

The sequenced material came from PBMCs or a T cell subset sorted from them (not recorded which). Rearrangement joined TRBV6-2 or TRBV6-3 to TRBJ1-1, with 7 middle bases fitting TRBD1. The clonotype originates from an adult woman who had mild COVID-19 (a few samples of this study predate the infection). The sample titles of this study are shuffled in the database, so cell type and time point are left out; the donor was told from shared clones. The sequence in DNA is TGTGCCAGCACTTTTGACAGGGCCGTCACTGAAGCTTTCTTT. Translated, this is CASTFDRAVTEAFF.